This T cell receptor beta chain was captured by sequencing in a study of neoadjuvant anti-PD-1 for oral cavity cancer. Study-wide context: Around day 43, patients without progression received a fourth nivolumab dose before surgery. Study results and limitations: Each response group had just a few patients in TCR analyses.

This CDR3 spans 17 amino acids. V lost 5 bases, J lost 0 bases, and 17 bases lay in between. The germline gives CDR1 SGHNT, CDR2 YYREEE (reference sequence). Assay used: immunoSEQ multiplex PCR; TCRdb lists only in-frame clones, some missing. The sample yields some 9,800 clones, approximately 57% seen once. As for time point: after neoadjuvant nivolumab, at surgical resection. Cohort: HPV-negative, locally advanced oral cavity squamous cell carcinoma patients. As to this clone: Its antigen is unknown.

Specimen: PBMCs, collected after nivolumab (anti-PD-1) treatment. This sequence was found in a person between 40 and 85 years old with oral cavity squamous cell carcinoma. The chain is built from TRBV5-4 and TRBJ2-2; D call uncertain. Written as DNA, the CDR3 is TGTGCCAGCAGTCTGGGCTGGGCCTCTACGAACACCGGGGAGCTGTTTTTT. Translated: CASSLGWASTNTGELFF.